This T cell receptor beta chain was recovered during a study of cytomegalovirus exposure and HLA in healthy donors. Use of 60 Vbeta and 13 Jbeta primers characterized the PCR. This table comes from immunoSEQ multiplex PCR, and its TCRdb copy is limited to in-frame clones, with some not included. The sample yields 120,000 to 150,000 clones, around 72% seen once. This clone appeared a few times. As yet, its antigen is unknown. Other DNA sequences in this sample translate to the same CDR3. These donors, healthy bone marrow donors, were studied. Study-wide results and limits: Later on, a genetic analysis was performed. It linked a missense variant in DCLRE1C with V- and J-gene trimming of TCR beta. Most TCRs appeared rarely, but some public TCRs recurred in many donors. Apparent HLA restriction characterized most CMV-associated TCR beta chains in a later analysis.

V lost 4 bases to trimming and J lost 0 bases, with 13 bases between them. CDR1 is SQVTM, CDR2 ANQGSEA, per germline. CDR3 length: 14 residues. This TCR derives from a man aged 40-49 years in good health and CMV-seronegative. The chain has TRBV29-1 and TRBJ2-7; D remains ambiguous. Source material: PBMCs. CDR3 DNA sequence: TGCAGCGTTGCAACCCTCATTAGCTCCTACGAGCAGTACTTC. Amino acid sequence: CSVATLISSYEQYF.